One TCR beta chain is described in this entry. Its cognate antigen is unknown. At one end the junction does not follow the germline gene, possibly because of a read error. The source of the sample is a study of T-cell reconstitution after alpha-beta-depleted transplantation in children. Study outcomes and limitations: A year had passed since transplant, and T-cell counts and diversity by then came mostly from newly produced T cells. It was reported that alpha-beta T cells came from several hundred expanded graft clones (about two months after transplant). In some patients, recipient T cells and intrathymic progenitors surviving conditioning explained high day-60 diversity.

Germline V gene sequence: CDR1 DFQATT, CDR2 SNEGSKA (reference sequence). The CDR3 extends over 9 amino acids. Researchers prepared the TCRbeta library using unique molecular identifiers, the study reports. TCRdb used MiXCR to reprocess the PCR reads, holding one entry per CDR3 protein. The table records roughly 790,000 distinct CDR3 sequences, roughly 15% of them present only once. The TCR was taken from a male patient aged 10 to 17 who had a stem cell transplant for acute lymphoblastic leukemia, so the T cells may come from the graft donor. This chain joins TRBV20-1 and TRBJ1-2; D perhaps matches TRBD1 (6 bases). The input for sequencing was PBMCs, mostly from graft donor cells, taken 360 days after TCRalphabeta/CD19-depleted stem cell transplant. CDR3 sequence (DNA): TGCAGTGCTGCCGGGACATTTGACTTC. It encodes CSAAGTFDF.